Listed here are 18 T cell receptor beta chains from one sample, sequenced in a study of control samples from healthy donors and cancer patients. Clones were read by immunoSEQ multiplex PCR, and TCRdb kept only the in-frame ones, dropping some. The data hold some 250,000 clones, with approximately 80% observed a single time. The sequenced sample consisted of PBMCs. The origin of the receptors is a woman in her fifties or sixties with lung cancer.

The genes are TRBV29-1 and TRBJ2-3; D is uncertain. Germline lookup yields CDR1 SQVTM and CDR2 ANQGSEA. The CDR3 runs 11 residues. With 5 bases removed from V and 2 bases from J, the gap between germline ends came to 5 bases. The CDR3 sequence is CSVSDTDTQYF. CDR3 coding DNA: TGCAGCGTTTCGGACACAGATACGCAGTATTTT.

This chain joins TRBV5-6 and TRBJ1-3; the D is unclear. Trimming shortened V by 0 bases and J by 0 bases, and 7 bases separated the two germline ends. CDR3 length: 15 residues. Germline V gene sequence: CDR1 SGHDT, CDR2 YYEEEE. DNA for the CDR3: TGTGCCAGCAGCTTGGTCTCCCGCTCTGGAAACACCATATATTTT. Translating it yields CASSLVSRSGNTIYF.

This clone showed up just a few times. V is TRBV21-1 and J is TRBJ2-7; no check of the table's D call, TRBD2, against the DNA was made. TRBV21-1 is listed as a pseudogene. The CDR3 totals 17 residues. CDR3 residues: CASSKSTSSGPGGEQYF. CDR3 in DNA: TGTGCCAGCAGCAAATCCACTTCCAGCGGGCCCGGGGGCGAGCAGTACTTC.

A few counts support this clone. The J gene is TRBJ2-7, the V gene TRBV7-8; 11 nucleotides align to TRBD1. This CDR3 is built from 16 residues. The V and J ends lost 5 bases and 2 bases, in that order; junction bases with no gene match: 8. The germline gives CDR1 SGHVS, CDR2 FQNEAQ. The CDR3 bases are TGTGCCAGCAGCCCCCGGGGGGGACAGGGGGCCTACGAGCAGTACTTC. It codes for CASSPRGGQGAYEQYF.

This clone was detected a few times. This chain links TRBV18 with TRBJ1-5; D possibly corresponds to TRBD1 (6 bases). The germline CDR1 and CDR2 sequences are KGHSH and LQKENI. The CDR3 totals 14 residues. Trimming pared 2 bases from V and 7 bases from J, leaving 12 bases between. CDR3 residues: CASSPDGGMQPQHF. The DNA of the CDR3 is TGTGCCAGCTCACCAGACGGGGGCATGCAGCCCCAGCATTTT.

The V call is TRBV4-1, the J call TRBJ1-5; D remains unclear. The CDR3 has 16 residues. V was cut by 1 base and J by 1 base, with 11 bases left in between. CDR1 is MGHRA and CDR2 is YSYEKL in the germline V gene. This CDR3 reads CASSQAGGRSNQPQHF. The DNA for the CDR3 is TGCGCCAGCAGCCAAGCAGGAGGGCGGAGCAATCAGCCCCAGCATTTT.

The V call is TRBV28, the J call TRBJ1-3; 7 bases are a match to TRBD1. V was pared by 6 bases and J by 0 bases, with 8 bases of the junction left unmatched. CDR3 size: 16 residues. Germline-derived CDR1 and CDR2 are MDHEN and SYDVKM. As DNA, the CDR3 is TGTGCCAGCAGGACGCCGGGACAGCTCTCTGGAAACACCATATATTTT. This sequence encodes CASRTPGQLSGNTIYF. The whole variable domain, filled in from reference TRBV28 and TRBJ1-3, reads DVKVTQSSRYLVKRTGEKVFLECVQDMDHENMFWYRQDPGLGLRLIYFSYDVKMKEKGDIPEGYSVSREKKERFSLILESASTNQTSMYLCASRTPGQLSGNTIYFGEGSWLTVV.

The table lists this clone with a count of one. The CDR3 sequence is CASSDRGWELFF. CDR3 bases: TGTGCCAGCAGCGATAGGGGTTGGGAACTGTTTTTT. The chain carries TRBV6-6 and TRBJ1-4; D is possibly TRBD1 (5 bases). The V end lost 6 bases, the J end lost 12 bases, and 14 bases lay between the germline ends. The CDR3 contains 12 residues. Germline CDR1 MNHNY, CDR2 SVGAGI (reference sequence).

This clone occurred a few times. This chain links TRBV28 with TRBJ1-2; 7 positions match TRBD1. This CDR3 contains 13 residues. Germline V lookup: CDR1 MDHEN, CDR2 SYDVKM. V trimming: 9 bases; J trimming: 8 bases; junction bases outside the gene matches: 12. The CDR3 region has the DNA TGTGCCAGTATTAGACAGGGCGGAAGAGGCTACACCTTC. Encoded protein: CASIRQGGRGYTF.

The rearrangement joins TRBV9 to TRBJ2-5, with 8 bases lining up with TRBD2. Germline trimming cut 3 bases from V and 1 base from J; bases unmatched to any gene: 2. The CDR3 is made up of 14 amino acids. Germline V gene lookup returns CDR1 SGDLS and CDR2 YYNGEE. CDR3 DNA: TGTGCCAGCAGCGCTACTAGCGGCCAAGAGACCCAGTACTTC. Encoded protein: CASSATSGQETQYF.

This clone was picked up a small number of times. The chain carries TRBV3-1 (or the pseudogene TRBV3-2) and TRBJ1-1, with no clear D. The CDR3 totals 13 residues. Trimming took 4 bases from V and 6 from J, leaving 12 bases between them. Germline V gene lookup returns CDR1 LGHDT and CDR2 YNNKEL (reference sequence). CDR3 nucleotides: TGTGCCAGCAGCCGAGCTGAGGCTGCTGAAGCTTTCTTT. Translation: CASSRAEAAEAFF.

This clone has only one observation. The rearrangement links TRBV12-2 to TRBJ1-5; TRBD1 is taken as the D call from the table, unchecked against the DNA. TRBV12-2 corresponds to a pseudogene. The CDR3 spans 17 residues. CDR3 bases: TGTGCAAGTCGCTTATGGACAGGGCGTTATAGCAATCAGCCCCAGCATTTT. Amino acids: CASRLWTGRYSNQPQHF.

In its sample, this clone was seen a few times. V gene TRBV7-3 combines with J gene TRBJ1-2, with a tentative D call TRBD1 (6 bases). The V end lost 5 bases, the J end lost 4 bases, and 17 bases lay between the germline ends. This CDR3 region has 15 residues. Germline V CDR1 and CDR2: SGHTA, FQGTGA. CDR3 sequence: CASSPSVDSSYGYTF. The CDR3 coding sequence is TGTGCCAGCAGCCCGTCCGTGGACAGCTCCTATGGCTACACCTTC.

J is TRBJ1-2 and V is TRBV7-9, with TRBD1 identical over 8 bases. Trimming at V came to 5 bases and at J to 6 bases, leaving 8 bases not matched to a gene. Germline assignment: CDR1 SEHNR and CDR2 FQNEAQ (reference sequence). This CDR3 has 14 residues. This CDR3 reads CASSDPQGANGYTF. As DNA, the CDR3 is TGTGCCAGCAGCGACCCTCAGGGGGCGAATGGCTACACCTTC. The variable domain in full, completed from reference TRBV7-9 and TRBJ1-2, reads DTGVSQNPRHKITKRGQNVTFRCDPISEHNRLYWYRQTLGQGPEFLTYFQNEAQLEKSRLLSDRFSAERPKGSFSTLEIQRTEQGDSAMYLCASSDPQGANGYTFGSGTRLTVV.

The V call is TRBV28, the J call TRBJ2-5, with TRBD2 as a possible D gene (6 bases). Per the germline V gene, CDR1 is MDHEN and CDR2 is SYDVKM. Trimming took off 4 bases at V and 5 bases at J, with 14 bases between the two ends. The CDR3 is made up of 14 amino acids. The CDR3 DNA sequence: TGTGCCAGCAGTTCCGGACTCCGGGAGGAGACCCAGTACTTC. Its protein is CASSSGLREETQYF.

The rearrangement joins TRBV11-2 to TRBJ1-2, with 7 bases fitting TRBD1. J was trimmed by 5 bases and V by 4 bases; bases with no gene match: 4. The CDR3 consists of 13 residues. Looked up from germline, CDR1 is SGHAT and CDR2 is FQNNGV. The CDR3 bases are TGTGCCAGCAGCTACGGACAGGCTTATGGCTACACCTTC. This gives the protein CASSYGQAYGYTF.

The chain joins TRBV24-1 to TRBJ1-2, with TRBD1 as a possible D gene (5 bases). This CDR3 comprises 15 residues. Deletions cut 2 bases from V and 2 bases from J, with 11 bases between. The germline V gene has CDR1 KGHDR and CDR2 SFDVKD. The CDR3 DNA is TGTGCCACCAGTGATTCCAGGGTTCTGAACTATGGCTACACCTTC. Translating it yields CATSDSRVLNYGYTF.

This clone was recorded a few times. Other DNA sequences in the same sample also yield this CDR3. V and J are TRBV5-5 and TRBJ1-5, with a possible D match to TRBD1 (5 bases). The CDR3 covers 14 residues. Germline V gives CDR1 SGHKS, CDR2 YYEKEE (reference sequence). V was clipped by 0 bases and J by 7 bases, with 11 bases between them. The CDR3 sequence: CASSLGQGPQPQHF. CDR3 nucleotide sequence: TGTGCCAGCAGCTTGGGCCAGGGCCCCCAGCCCCAGCATTTT. Full variable domain (rest looked up from reference TRBV5-5 and TRBJ1-5): DAGVTQSPTHLIKTRGQQVTLRCSPISGHKSVSWYQQVLGQGPQFIFQYYEKEERGRGNFPDRFSARQFPNYSSELNVNALLLGDSALYLCASSLGQGPQPQHFGDGTRLSIL.